These T cell receptor beta chains were read from a single sample in a study of beta chain features in type 1 diabetes. The repertoire was sequenced with immunoSEQ multiplex PCR; TCRdb's copy has only in-frame clones and lacks some. The sample records hundreds of thousands of clones, roughly 10% being singletons. Sample: naive CD4+ T cells from blood. Receptors were obtained from a man in his thirties or forties with type 1 diabetes. The CDR3 runs from the conserved cysteine through the conserved F or W. The D gene is left open where the match is weak. Rows give clone size only sometimes, using once, few, many, or a class for an expanded clone.

- | 14 | TRBJ1-2 | - | TRBV7-9 | CASRSPDSSPGYTF | TGTGCCAGCAGATCGCCCGACAGCTCCCCTGGCTACACCTTC
- | 16 | TRBJ2-6 | - | TRBV5-1 | CASSLGSLSGANVLTF | TGCGCCAGCAGCCTAGGAAGCCTCTCTGGGGCCAACGTCCTGACTTTC
few | 13 | TRBJ2-5 | - | TRBV19 | CASSTDSGETQYF | TGTGCCAGTAGTACAGACAGTGGAGAGACCCAGTACTTC
- | 12 | TRBJ1-6 | - | TRBV10-3 | CAISGGVSPLHF | TGTGCCATCAGCGGGGGAGTGTCACCCCTCCACTTT
- | 15 | TRBJ2-6 | - | TRBV5-1 | CASSGGTAGANVLTF | TGCGCCAGCAGCGGGGGGACGGCTGGGGCCAACGTCCTGACTTTC
few | 16 | TRBJ2-1 | TRBD2 | TRBV4-2 | CASSQEGGGSYNEQFF | TGTGCCAGCAGCCAAGAAGGCGGGGGGTCCTACAATGAGCAGTTCTTC
few | 13 | TRBJ1-1 | - | TRBV21-1 | CASSRVRSTEAFF | TGTGCCAGCAGCAGGGTAAGGAGCACTGAAGCTTTCTTT
- | 14 | TRBJ1-5 | - | TRBV28 | CASSLGGGNQPQHF | TGTGCCAGCAGTTTAGGGGGCGGGAATCAGCCCCAGCATTTT
few | 15 | TRBJ1-2 | - | TRBV5-1 | CASSLAVTPNYGYTF | TGCGCCAGCAGCTTGGCCGTGACACCAAACTATGGCTACACCTTC
- | 14 | TRBJ1-5 | - | TRBV30 | CAWSVLENHQPQHF | TGTGCCTGGAGTGTACTAGAAAACCATCAGCCCCAGCATTTT
few | 13 | TRBJ2-7 | - | TRBV7-2 | CASSLGAGREQYF | TGTGCCAGCAGCTTAGGTGCAGGGCGGGAGCAGTACTTC
few | 14 | TRBJ2-5 | TRBD1 | TRBV12-5 | CASGLGDRGETQYF | TGTGCTAGTGGTTTGGGGGACAGGGGCGAGACCCAGTACTTC
- | 15 | TRBJ2-7 | TRBD1 | TRBV10-3 | CAISEQDRGRYEQYF | TGTGCCATCAGTGAGCAGGACAGGGGGCGCTACGAGCAGTACTTC
- | 15 | TRBJ2-3 | TRBD2 | TRBV6-1 | CASSVGLAGGDTQYF | TGTGCCAGCAGTGTGGGACTAGCGGGGGGAGATACGCAGTATTTT
few | 15 | TRBJ2-7 | TRBD1 | TRBV7-9 | CASSPRGTGGGEQYF | TGTGCCAGCAGCCCCCGCGGGACAGGGGGCGGAGAGCAGTACTTC
few | 16 | TRBJ1-5 | - | TRBV2 | CASSEGFSSLKRPQHF | TGTGCCAGCAGTGAAGGTTTTTCCAGCCTGAAGCGGCCCCAGCATTTT